This T cell receptor beta chain was observed in a study of blood T cell repertoires in COVID-19. Study overall: Samples came from the United States, Italy and Spain, spanning acute and convalescent COVID-19. PBMCs, B-cell-depleted T cells, or T cells were the source of the cDNA or gDNA that made up the material.

The data were produced by immunoSEQ multiplex PCR, yet TCRdb's version contains in-frame clones alone and is incomplete. The data contain about 120,000 clones, around 88% of them seen just once; the ten biggest clones take up approximately 19%. V was cut by 4 bases and J by 1 base, with 7 bases left in between. The CDR3 loop spans 13 amino acids. Germline assignment: CDR1 LGHNA and CDR2 YSLEER. The source of this sequence is a human donor with acute or convalescent COVID-19. The donor label of this sample is uncertain. The rearrangement links TRBV4-3 to TRBJ1-2; D remains ambiguous. Material for sequencing was peripheral blood. CDR3 coding DNA: TGCGCCAGCAGCCCCTACCTTAACTATGGCTACACCTTC. It yields the protein CASSPYLNYGYTF.